This TCR beta chain is from a study of identical twins. TCRdb recomputed calls from the 5' RACE reads with MiXCR, one row per CDR3 protein. This table has 350,000 or so distinct CDR3 sequences, around 9.7% appearing once. This clonotype came up many times. Its antigen is undetermined. The CDR3 runs to 15 residues. Germline trimming cut 7 bases from V and 6 bases from J; bases unmatched to any gene: 11. The study's findings and limits: Carriage of fewer insertions was seen in abundant cord blood beta clonotypes, whereas memory repertoires showed none. In drawing conclusions, the study used cross-sectional statistical analysis and did not follow the same donors.

Sequencing input: naive T cells sorted from blood. The TCR was taken from a woman between 45 and 65 years old in good health. The chain couples TRBV12-3 or TRBV12-4 to TRBJ2-3, with 9 bases matching TRBD2. The CDR3 DNA reads TGTGCCAGCACCACAATCCTAGCGGGATGGGATACGCAGTATTTT. Amino acid sequence: CASTTILAGWDTQYF.